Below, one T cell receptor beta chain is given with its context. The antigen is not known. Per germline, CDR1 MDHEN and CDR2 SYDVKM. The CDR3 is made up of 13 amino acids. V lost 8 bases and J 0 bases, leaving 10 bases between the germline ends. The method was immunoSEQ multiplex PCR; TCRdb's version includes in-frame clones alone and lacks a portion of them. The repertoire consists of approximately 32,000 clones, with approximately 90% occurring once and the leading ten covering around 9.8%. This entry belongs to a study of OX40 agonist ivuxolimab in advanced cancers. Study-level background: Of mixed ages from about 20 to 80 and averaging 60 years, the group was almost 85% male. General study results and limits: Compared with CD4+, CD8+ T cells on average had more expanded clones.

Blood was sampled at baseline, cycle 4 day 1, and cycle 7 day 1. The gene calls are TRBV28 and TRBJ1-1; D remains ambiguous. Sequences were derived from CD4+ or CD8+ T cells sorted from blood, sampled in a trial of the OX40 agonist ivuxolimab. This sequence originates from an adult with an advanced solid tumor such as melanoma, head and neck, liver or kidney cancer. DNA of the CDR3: TGTGCCAGCGGCCTCGGTATGAACACTGAAGCTTTCTTT. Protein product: CASGLGMNTEAFF.